This TCR beta chain was found in a study of T cells in Graves' hyperthyroidism and ophthalmopathy. Study information: Upon initial diagnosis and before any treatment, peripheral blood was collected.

What was amplified from RNA transcripts were TCR beta CDR3 regions. Using the HTBI primer set, a first-round RT-PCR was run on the TCR CDR3. MiXCR was run by TCRdb on the multiplex PCR reads, yielding one entry per CDR3 protein. This repertoire shows some 740,000 distinct CDR3 sequences, 14% found once; its top ten account for about a tenth. Findings and caveats of the study: Separation of ophthalmopathy from stable hyperthyroidism was achieved by a 13 V-J model.

Diagnosis rested on symptoms, serum thyroxine and TRAb, thyroid ultrasound, and orbital computed tomography. Each 10 ml fresh peripheral blood draw supplied the PBMCs. Per germline, CDR1 MDHEN and CDR2 SYDVKM. The CDR3 totals 14 residues. V lost 5 bases to trimming and J lost 7 bases; unmatched junction nucleotides: 10. This clonotype was recorded at least ten times. Its antigen is unidentified. J is TRBJ1-1 and V is TRBV28; the match to TRBD1 covers 7 bases. The sequencing sample was made of blood. The TCR sequence derives from a young woman with Graves' hyperthyroidism. The CDR3 region has the DNA TGTGCCAGCAGTGACCTTGACAGGGAAGTTGAAGCTTTCTTT. The encoded protein is CASSDLDREVEAFF.